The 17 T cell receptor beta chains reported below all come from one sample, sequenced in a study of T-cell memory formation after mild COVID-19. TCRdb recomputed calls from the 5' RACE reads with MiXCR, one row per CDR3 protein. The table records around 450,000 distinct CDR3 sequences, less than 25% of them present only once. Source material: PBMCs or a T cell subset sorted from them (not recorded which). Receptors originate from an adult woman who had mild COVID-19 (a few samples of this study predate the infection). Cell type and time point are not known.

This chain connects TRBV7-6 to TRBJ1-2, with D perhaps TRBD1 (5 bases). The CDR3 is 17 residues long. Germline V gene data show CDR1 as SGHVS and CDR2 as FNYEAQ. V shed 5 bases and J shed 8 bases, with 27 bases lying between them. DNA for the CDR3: TGTGCCAGCAGCCAAGACGCCGGTGGGGGTTTAACGGGCGGCTACACCTTC. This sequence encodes CASSQDAGGGLTGGYTF.

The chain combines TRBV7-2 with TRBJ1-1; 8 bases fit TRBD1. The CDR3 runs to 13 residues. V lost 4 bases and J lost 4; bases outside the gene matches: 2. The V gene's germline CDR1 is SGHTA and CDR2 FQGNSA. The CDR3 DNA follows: TGTGCCAGCAGCTGGACAGGGACCACTGAAGCTTTCTTT. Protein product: CASSWTGTTEAFF.

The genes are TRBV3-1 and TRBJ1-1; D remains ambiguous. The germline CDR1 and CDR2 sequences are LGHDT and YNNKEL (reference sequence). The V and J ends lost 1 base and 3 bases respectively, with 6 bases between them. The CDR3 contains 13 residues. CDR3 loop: CASSQGEDTEAFF. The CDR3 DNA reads TGTGCCAGCAGCCAAGGAGAAGACACTGAAGCTTTCTTT. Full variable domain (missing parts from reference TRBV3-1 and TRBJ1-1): DTAVSQTPKYLVTQMGNDKSIKCEQNLGHDTMYWYKQDSKKFLKIMFSYNNKELIINETVPNRFSPKSPDKAHLNLHINSLELGDSAVYFCASSQGEDTEAFFGQGTRLTVV.

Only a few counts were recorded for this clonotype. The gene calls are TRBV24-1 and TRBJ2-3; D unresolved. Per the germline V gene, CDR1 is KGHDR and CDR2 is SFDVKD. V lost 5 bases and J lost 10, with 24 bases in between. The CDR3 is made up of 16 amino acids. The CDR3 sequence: CATSARLPTPQGAQYF. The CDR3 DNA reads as TGTGCCACCAGTGCTCGGCTACCCACACCACAAGGTGCGCAGTATTTT.

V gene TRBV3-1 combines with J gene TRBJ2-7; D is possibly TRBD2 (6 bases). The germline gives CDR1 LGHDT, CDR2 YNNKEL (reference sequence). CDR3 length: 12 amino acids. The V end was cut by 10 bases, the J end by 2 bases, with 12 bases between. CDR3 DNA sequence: TGTGCCACCTCGGGAGAACCCTACGAGCAGTACTTC. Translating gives CATSGEPYEQYF.

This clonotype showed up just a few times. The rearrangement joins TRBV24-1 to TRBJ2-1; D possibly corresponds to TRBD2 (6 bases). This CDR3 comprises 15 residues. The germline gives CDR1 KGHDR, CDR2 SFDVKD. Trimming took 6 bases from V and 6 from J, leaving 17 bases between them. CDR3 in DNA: TGTGCCACCAGTTCTTCTCACCGGGACTCCAATGAGCAGTTCTTC. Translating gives CATSSSHRDSNEQFF.

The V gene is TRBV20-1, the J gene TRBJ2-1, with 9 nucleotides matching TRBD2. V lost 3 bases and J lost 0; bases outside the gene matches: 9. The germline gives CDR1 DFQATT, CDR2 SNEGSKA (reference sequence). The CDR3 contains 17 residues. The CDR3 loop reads CSASFGSGGGSYNEQFF. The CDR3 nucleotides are TGCAGTGCTAGTTTCGGTAGCGGGGGAGGCTCCTACAATGAGCAGTTCTTC.

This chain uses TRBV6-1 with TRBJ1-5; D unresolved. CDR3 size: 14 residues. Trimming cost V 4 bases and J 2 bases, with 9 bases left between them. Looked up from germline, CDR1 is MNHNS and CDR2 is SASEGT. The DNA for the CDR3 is TGTGCCAGCAGTGGGGAGAGGGGCAATCAGCCCCAGCATTTT. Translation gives CASSGERGNQPQHF.

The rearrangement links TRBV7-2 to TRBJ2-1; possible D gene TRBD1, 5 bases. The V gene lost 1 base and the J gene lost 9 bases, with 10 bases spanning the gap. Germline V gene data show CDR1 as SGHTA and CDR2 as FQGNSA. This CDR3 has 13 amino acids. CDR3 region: CASSLEGVGEQFF. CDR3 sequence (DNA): TGTGCCAGCAGCTTAGAAGGGGTAGGTGAGCAGTTCTTC.

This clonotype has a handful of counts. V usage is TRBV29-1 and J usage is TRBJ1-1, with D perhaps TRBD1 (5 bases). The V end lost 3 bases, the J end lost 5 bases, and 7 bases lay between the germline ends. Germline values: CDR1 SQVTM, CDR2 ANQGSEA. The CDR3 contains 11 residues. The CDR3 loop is CSVDGGTEAFF. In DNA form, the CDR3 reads TGCAGCGTTGATGGGGGGACTGAAGCTTTCTTT.

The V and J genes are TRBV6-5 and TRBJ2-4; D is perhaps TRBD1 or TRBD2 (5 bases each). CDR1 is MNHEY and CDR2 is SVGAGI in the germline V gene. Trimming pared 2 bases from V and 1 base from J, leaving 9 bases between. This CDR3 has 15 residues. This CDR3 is CASSYGGVAKNIQYF. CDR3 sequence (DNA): TGTGCCAGCAGTTACGGGGGAGTCGCCAAAAACATTCAGTACTTC.

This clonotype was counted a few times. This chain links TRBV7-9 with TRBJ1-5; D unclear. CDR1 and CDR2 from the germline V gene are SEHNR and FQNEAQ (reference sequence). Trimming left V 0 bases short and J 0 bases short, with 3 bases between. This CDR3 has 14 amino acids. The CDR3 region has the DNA TGTGCCAGCAGCTTAGCAAATAGCAATCAGCCCCAGCATTTT. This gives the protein CASSLANSNQPQHF. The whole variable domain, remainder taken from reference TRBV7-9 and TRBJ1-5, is DTGVSQNPRHKITKRGQNVTFRCDPISEHNRLYWYRQTLGQGPEFLTYFQNEAQLEKSRLLSDRFSAERPKGSFSTLEIQRTEQGDSAMYLCASSLANSNQPQHFGDGTRLSIL.

The CDR3 loop is CSARQGRTSYEQYF. CDR3 bases: TGCAGTGCCCGACAGGGTCGAACATCCTACGAGCAGTACTTC. The chain recombines TRBV20-1 with TRBJ2-7; TRBD1 matches 7 bases. The CDR3 sequence is 14 residues long. CDR1 is DFQATT and CDR2 is SNEGSKA in the germline V gene (reference sequence). Unmatched junction bases numbered 9, after V lost 6 bases and J lost 1 base.

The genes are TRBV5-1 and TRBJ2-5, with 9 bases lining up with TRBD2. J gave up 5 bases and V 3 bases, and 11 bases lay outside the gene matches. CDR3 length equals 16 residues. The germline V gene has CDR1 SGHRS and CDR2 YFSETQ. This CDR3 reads CASSWSLAGGLETQYF. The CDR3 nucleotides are TGCGCCAGCAGCTGGAGTCTTGCGGGAGGGCTTGAGACCCAGTACTTC.

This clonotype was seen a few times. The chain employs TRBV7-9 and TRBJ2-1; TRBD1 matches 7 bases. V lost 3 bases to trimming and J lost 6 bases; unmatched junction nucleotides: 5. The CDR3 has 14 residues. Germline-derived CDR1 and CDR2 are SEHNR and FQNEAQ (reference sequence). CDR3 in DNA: TGTGCCAGCAGCTTCGGACAGGCAAGCAATGAGCAGTTCTTC. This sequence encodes CASSFGQASNEQFF.

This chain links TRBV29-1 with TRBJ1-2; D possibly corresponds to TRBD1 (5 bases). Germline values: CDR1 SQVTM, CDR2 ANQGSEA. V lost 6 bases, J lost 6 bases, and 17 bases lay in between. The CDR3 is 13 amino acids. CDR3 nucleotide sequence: TGCAGCGTAGAAACTGGGGCGGTGGATGGCTACACCTTC. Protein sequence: CSVETGAVDGYTF.

The DNA for the CDR3 is TGTGCCAGCAGCCAAGGGCGGACAGGCTATGGCTACACCTTC. Its protein product is CASSQGRTGYGYTF. This rearrangement joins TRBV14 to TRBJ1-2; TRBD1 agrees at 7 bases. The trim removed 1 base at V and 4 bases at J, leaving 3 bases unmatched. The CDR3 spans 14 residues. In germline, CDR1 is SGHDN, CDR2 FVKESK.